This is a list of T cell receptor beta chains from one sample in a study of cytomegalovirus exposure and HLA in healthy donors. Data came from immunoSEQ multiplex PCR; TCRdb stores just in-frame clones and leaves some out. In the table there are roughly 250,000 clones, approximately 86% of which are singletons. Material for sequencing was PBMCs. The receptors were gathered from a woman aged 25 to 39 in good health and CMV-seropositive. The CDR3 runs from the conserved cysteine through the conserved F or W. The D gene is left open where the match is weak. Clone size, where shown, is once, few, many, or a class for clones that have expanded.

cdr3_nt cdr3_aa v_call clone_size cdr3_length d_call j_call
TGTGCCAGCAGTTTCGGTTTCCACGGAGATACGCAGTATTTT CASSFGFHGDTQYF TRBV27 . 14 . TRBJ2-3
TGTGCCAGCAGCTCCCAGGGGCTGCCCCAGCATTTT CASSSQGLPQHF TRBV7-2 . 12 . TRBJ1-5
TGTGCCAGCAATACAGAAGCGAACACTGAAGCTTTCTTT CASNTEANTEAFF TRBV2 . 13 . TRBJ1-1
TGTGCCAGTAGTCCAAGGGGACAGAAGCACGGAAACACCATATATTTT CASSPRGQKHGNTIYF TRBV19 . 16 TRBD1 TRBJ1-3
TGTGCCATCAGTGAGTCGACGGGACAGGGAAGATATGGCTACACCTTC CAISESTGQGRYGYTF TRBV10-3 . 16 TRBD1 TRBJ1-2
TGTGCCAGCAGTTCGCCCCGGGGTGTATCCTACGAGCAGTACTTC CASSSPRGVSYEQYF TRBV28 . 15 . TRBJ2-7
TGTGCCAGCAGTTCTCCCCCGGGACAGGGTCGTGGCTACACCTTC CASSSPPGQGRGYTF TRBV28 . 15 TRBD1 TRBJ1-2
TGCAGCGTTCGCAGCGGGAACAACGAGGGGACCCAGTACTTC CSVRSGNNEGTQYF TRBV29-1 . 14 TRBD2 TRBJ2-5
TGCGCCAGCTCCCTAGGACATAAGAACACCGGGGAGCTGTTTTTT CASSLGHKNTGELFF TRBV4-1 . 15 . TRBJ2-2
TGTGCCAGCAGCGTTTTCGCCTCACGGTCAGGGAAGACTGAAGCTTTCTTT CASSVFASRSGKTEAFF TRBV9 . 17 . TRBJ1-1
TGTGCCAGCAATCTAATCAGGGGGAACGCCGGGGAGCTGTTTTTT CASNLIRGNAGELFF TRBV2 . 15 TRBD1 TRBJ2-2
TGTGCCAGTAAGCAACAGCCCTACAACAATGAGCAGTTCTTC CASKQQPYNNEQFF TRBV19 once 14 . TRBJ2-1
TGTGCCAGCAGTTCTCCAGATACGCAGTATTTT CASSSPDTQYF TRBV27 . 11 . TRBJ2-3
TGCGCCAGCAGCCAAGTTGCGGGGAGCACAGATACGCAGTATTTT CASSQVAGSTDTQYF TRBV4-1 . 15 . TRBJ2-3
TGTGCCAGCAGCTTAAGTAGCGGGAGGGCCCTCGGCAATGAGCAGTTCTTC CASSLSSGRALGNEQFF TRBV5-4 . 17 TRBD2 TRBJ2-1
TGTGCCAGTAACACAGGGGGCGCTGGGGCCAACGTCCTGACTTTC CASNTGGAGANVLTF TRBV19 . 15 TRBD1 TRBJ2-6
TGCGCCAGCAGCTTGGCCGCAGGGGGCGATTCGGGCCGATATGGCTACACCTTC CASSLAAGGDSGRYGYTF TRBV5-1 . 18 TRBD1 TRBJ1-2
TGTGCCAGTAGTATACCCGGTTACGAGCAGTACTTC CASSIPGYEQYF TRBV19 few 12 . TRBJ2-7
TGTGCCAGCACCTCCGGACTAGCGGGAGGGTCGGATACGCAGTATTTT CASTSGLAGGSDTQYF TRBV2 . 16 TRBD2 TRBJ2-3
TGCAGCGTTGAAGACCCTAGCGGGGGGGGACGAGTCACCGGGGAGCTGTTTTTT CSVEDPSGGGRVTGELFF TRBV29-1 . 18 TRBD2 TRBJ2-2
TGTGCCAGCAGCGCGACTCACGGGGGACCCCGTGAGCAGTTCTTC CASSATHGGPREQFF TRBV9 . 15 . TRBJ2-1
TGTGCCAGCAGCCGACGGGGGGGGCAGGAGACCCAGTACTTC CASSRRGGQETQYF TRBV6-1 . 14 TRBD2 TRBJ2-5
TGTGCCAGCAGTCCACCCCGGGGGTCCTCCTACGAGCAGTACTTC CASSPPRGSSYEQYF TRBV28 . 15 . TRBJ2-7
TGTGCCAGCAGCTCGGGTGGGGGGGCGGAGGGCAATCAGCCCCAGCATTTT CASSSGGGAEGNQPQHF TRBV7-9 few 17 . TRBJ1-5
TGCACCAGCAACGGGGTAGCTATCACCGGGGAGCTGTTTTTT CTSNGVAITGELFF TRBV1 . 14 . TRBJ2-2
TGTGCCAGCGCCCCAGGGGTGGAGATCACTGAAGCTTTCTTT CASAPGVEITEAFF TRBV27 . 14 . TRBJ1-1
TGTGCCAGCGGTCAGGCCTGGACCCAGTACTTC CASGQAWTQYF TRBV28 . 11 . TRBJ2-5
TGTGCCAGCAGTTTTTTGGGGGGAGGGCCGGGGGATGAGCAGTTCTTC CASSFLGGGPGDEQFF TRBV27 once 16 TRBD2 TRBJ2-1
TGCGCCAGCAGCCCCCCCCCACTAGCGGTCGGGGAGCTGTTTTTT CASSPPPLAVGELFF TRBV5-1 . 15 TRBD2 TRBJ2-2
TGTGCCAGCAGTGGGTTTCGACAGGGGAAGAGCAATCAGCCCCAGCATTTT CASSGFRQGKSNQPQHF TRBV6-1 . 17 TRBD1 TRBJ1-5
TGCGCCAGCAGCTCTTTAGCGGGAGATAAGTACAATGAGCAGTTCTTC CASSSLAGDKYNEQFF TRBV5-1 many 16 TRBD2 TRBJ2-1
TGTGCCAGCAGCCAGACAGGCGGAACCTCCTACAATGAGCAGTTCTTC CASSQTGGTSYNEQFF TRBV5-4 . 16 . TRBJ2-1
TGTGCCAGCAGTCAACGGACCCCCGGACAGTCCTACGAGCAGTACTTC CASSQRTPGQSYEQYF TRBV27 . 16 . TRBJ2-7
TGCGCCAGCAGCCAAGATTGGGCTAGCGGGAGCACAGATACGCAGTATTTT CASSQDWASGSTDTQYF TRBV4-1 . 17 TRBD2 TRBJ2-3
TGCGCCAGCAGTTCCCCTGAAGACAGGGGGAGCACTGAAGCTTTCTTT CASSSPEDRGSTEAFF TRBV5-1 . 16 TRBD1 TRBJ1-1
TGCAGTGCTCTACGAACAGATACGCAGTATTTT CSALRTDTQYF TRBV20-1 once 11 . TRBJ2-3
TGTGCCAGCAGCCCTAGGGGGGGGCTTAGCGGGAGGGGCAATGAGCAGTTCTTC CASSPRGGLSGRGNEQFF TRBV7-6 . 18 TRBD2 TRBJ2-1
TGTGCCAGTAGTATCGTATTTGTCCGGGGATATGAGCAGTTCTTC CASSIVFVRGYEQFF TRBV19 once 15 . TRBJ2-1
TGTGCCAGCAGTGAATTCGTCTTGTCTGGAAACACCATATATTTT CASSEFVLSGNTIYF TRBV6-1 . 15 . TRBJ1-3
TGTGCCAGTAGTATAAGAGTCACCTACGAGCAGTACTTC CASSIRVTYEQYF TRBV19 . 13 . TRBJ2-7
TGTGCCTCTCTGAGCGGAGGGCCACAGGGCTACACCTTC CASLSGGPQGYTF TRBV19 . 13 . TRBJ1-2
TGTGCCAGCAGTGCCCAGGGGGCGTATAGCAATCAGCCCCAGCATTTT CASSAQGAYSNQPQHF TRBV6-1 once 16 TRBD1 TRBJ1-5
TGCGCCAGCAGCTGGGGGACAGGGCCGGCCTACGAGCAGTACTTC CASSWGTGPAYEQYF TRBV5-1 . 15 TRBD1 TRBJ2-7
TGTGCCAGCAGCCAAGATTGGGGACTTCCAAATGAGCAGTTCTTC CASSQDWGLPNEQFF TRBV14 once 15 . TRBJ2-1
TGTGCCAGCTCACCAACCTCCGGGAACAGGGGAGACGAGACCCAGTACTTC CASSPTSGNRGDETQYF TRBV18 . 17 TRBD1 TRBJ2-5
TGTGCCAGCAGCTTGCCCAGTAGCGGGAATGAGCAGTTCTTC CASSLPSSGNEQFF TRBV5-4 . 14 TRBD2 TRBJ2-1
TGTGCCAGCAGTGGTAGACTAGCGGGGGGCCCCCCAAAGACGCAGTATTTT CASSGRLAGGPPKTQYF TRBV2 once 17 TRBD2 TRBJ2-3
TGTGCCAGCGCGTACCCTCTGGCCGGGGAGCTGTTTTTT CASAYPLAGELFF TRBV28 . 13 . TRBJ2-2
TGTGCCTCCAGGTGGGAGGTTAACTATGGCTACACCTTC CASRWEVNYGYTF TRBV19 few 13 . TRBJ1-2
TGTGCCAGCAGCCCAAACAGGGCTGATGGCTACACCTTC CASSPNRADGYTF TRBV4-2 . 13 . TRBJ1-2
TGTGCCAGCAGCCCTGGGACAGGCGATTATAGCAATCAGCCCCAGCATTTT CASSPGTGDYSNQPQHF TRBV4-2 . 17 TRBD1 TRBJ1-5
TGTGCCAGCAGCCCCCGCGGGCACAATGAGCAGTTCTTC CASSPRGHNEQFF TRBV7-6 . 13 . TRBJ2-1
TGTGCCAGCAGCAGAGGGTTCCTTTCTAACTATGGCTACACCTTC CASSRGFLSNYGYTF TRBV5-8 . 15 . TRBJ1-2
TGTGCCAGCTCTCGACTAGCGGGAGTGAGGGAGCAGTACTTC CASSRLAGVREQYF TRBV27 . 14 TRBD2 TRBJ2-7
TGTGCCACAGAGGCCCAGAGAACGAACACTGAAGCTTTCTTT CATEAQRTNTEAFF TRBV10-3 . 14 . TRBJ1-1
TGTGCCAGCAGCCAAACAGGGGGCAATGTCGTTGCTTTCTTT CASSQTGGNVVAFF TRBV11-2 . 14 TRBD1 TRBJ1-1
TGTGCCAGCCCCGGGGAGCGGAGGGAGCAGTACTTC CASPGERREQYF TRBV28 . 12 . TRBJ2-7
TGTGCCAGCAGCCCAACTCTCACCGGGGAGCTGTTTTTT CASSPTLTGELFF TRBV7-6 . 13 . TRBJ2-2
TGTGCCACCAGCCCCCCAGGGGTGAGCTCCTACGAGCAGTACTTC CATSPPGVSSYEQYF TRBV15 . 15 . TRBJ2-7
TGTGCCAGCTCACTAACTACGGACACGACTAGCGGTAACTACGAGCAGTACTTC CASSLTTDTTSGNYEQYF TRBV18 once 18 TRBD2 TRBJ2-7